This T cell receptor beta chain was observed in a study of T cell responses to AZD1222 COVID-19 vaccine. The CDR3 is 16 residues long. Trimming removed 0 bases from V and 0 bases from J, with 9 bases in between. Points from the study as a whole: The repertoires were collected only after the peak T cell response.

The table came from immunoSEQ multiplex PCR; TCRdb's copy has only in-frame clones and leaves some out. This table has roughly 170,000 clones, about 90% appearing once. Note on this clone: Antigen unknown.

The receptor was isolated from an adult in good health. Sequenced material: peripheral blood, taken on day 0 of AZD1222 vaccination. This chain uses TRBV23-1 with TRBJ2-4; the D is unclear. TRBV23-1 is known as an ORF, though its function is uncertain. CDR3 amino acids: CASSQSKAGAKNIQYF. CDR3 bases: TGCGCCAGCAGTCAATCAAAGGCAGGAGCCAAAAACATTCAGTACTTC.